These T cell receptor beta chains were read from a single sample in a study of response to subunit inactivated influenza vaccine. MiXCR, run by TCRdb on the RT-PCR reads, gives a single entry per CDR3 protein. Of approximately 500,000 distinct CDR3 sequences in the sample, 13% were seen once. The source was PBMCs from blood, collected 35 to 45 days after vaccination. These receptors were obtained from a man in his forties or fifties who received an inactivated influenza vaccine. CDR3s include the opening cysteine and the closing phenylalanine or tryptophan. Each record gives: V gene, D gene, J gene, clone size, CDR3 DNA, CDR3 protein. The D gene is left open where the match is weak. Clone size is stated in some rows and not others, as once, few, many or a class when expanded.

v_gene: TRBV7-2; d_gene: TRBD1; j_gene: TRBJ2-1; abundance: NA; CDR3nt: TGTGCCAGCAGCCGTTGGACAGGGGGCTCCGATGAGCAGTTCTTC; CDR3aa: CASSRWTGGSDEQFF
v_gene: TRBV3-1; d_gene: TRBD2; j_gene: TRBJ2-7; abundance: NA; CDR3nt: TGTGCCAGCAGGTATCCTCTAGCGGGCCCCTACGAGCAGTACTTC; CDR3aa: CASRYPLAGPYEQYF
v_gene: TRBV5-4; d_gene: TRBD1; j_gene: TRBJ2-4; abundance: NA; CDR3nt: TGTGCCAGCAGCTCCGGGACAGGGGAAAACATTCAGTACTTC; CDR3aa: CASSSGTGENIQYF
v_gene: TRBV14; d_gene: NA; j_gene: TRBJ2-7; abundance: few; CDR3nt: TGTGCCAGCAGCCAAGGGCATCGAGGGGAGCAGTACTTC; CDR3aa: CASSQGHRGEQYF
v_gene: TRBV4-2; d_gene: NA; j_gene: TRBJ2-2; abundance: NA; CDR3nt: TGTGCCAGCAGCCAAGATGTGGAGCGTTACACCGGGGAGCTGTTTTTT; CDR3aa: CASSQDVERYTGELFF
v_gene: TRBV7-8; d_gene: TRBD1; j_gene: TRBJ2-7; abundance: NA; CDR3nt: TGTGCCAGCAGCTATGGGACAGGGGTCCGCGGCGAGCAGTACTTC; CDR3aa: CASSYGTGVRGEQYF
v_gene: TRBV9; d_gene: NA; j_gene: TRBJ2-7; abundance: NA; CDR3nt: TGTGCCAGCAGCGTAGGGCGGGGCCATGAGGACAACTACGAGCAGTACTTC; CDR3aa: CASSVGRGHEDNYEQYF
v_gene: TRBV20-1; d_gene: NA; j_gene: TRBJ2-7; abundance: NA; CDR3nt: TGCAGTGCTAGGGGCCTTCGGACAGCTACTTCCTACGAGCAGTACTTC; CDR3aa: CSARGLRTATSYEQYF
v_gene: TRBV15; d_gene: TRBD1; j_gene: TRBJ2-1; abundance: few; CDR3nt: TGTGCCACCAGCTCCCGGGACAGGGGTCTCGTTGAGCAGTTCTTC; CDR3aa: CATSSRDRGLVEQFF
v_gene: TRBV6-2/TRBV6-3; d_gene: NA; j_gene: TRBJ2-1; abundance: NA; CDR3nt: TGTGCCAGCAGTTACTCGACGACTAGGTGGAAGTTCTTC; CDR3aa: CASSYSTTRWKFF
v_gene: TRBV3-1; d_gene: NA; j_gene: TRBJ1-1; abundance: few; CDR3nt: TGTGCCAGCAGCCAAGATCCGGTAGGAGGAAGGACTGAAGCTTTCTTT; CDR3aa: CASSQDPVGGRTEAFF
v_gene: TRBV20-1; d_gene: TRBD2; j_gene: TRBJ2-2; abundance: NA; CDR3nt: TGCTGTGCTAAACTAGCGGGAGGGCGCGGAGATACCGGGGAGCTGTTTTTT; CDR3aa: CCAKLAGGRGDTGELFF
v_gene: TRBV5-1; d_gene: NA; j_gene: TRBJ1-4; abundance: few; CDR3nt: TGCGCCAGCAGCTTGGGACAGAATAATGAAAAACTGTTTTTT; CDR3aa: CASSLGQNNEKLFF
v_gene: TRBV27; d_gene: TRBD2; j_gene: TRBJ2-1; abundance: few; CDR3nt: TGTGCCAGCAGTTTGGTAGCGGGGGAGAATGAGCAGTTCTTC; CDR3aa: CASSLVAGENEQFF
v_gene: TRBV24-1; d_gene: TRBD1; j_gene: TRBJ1-3; abundance: many; CDR3nt: TGTGCCACCAGTGACCCGCGACAGGGAGACGGAAACACCATATATTTT; CDR3aa: CATSDPRQGDGNTIYF
v_gene: TRBV29-1; d_gene: NA; j_gene: TRBJ2-6; abundance: many; CDR3nt: TGCAGCGCAGTCACAGGAGCTGGGGCCAACGTCCTGACTTTC; CDR3aa: CSAVTGAGANVLTF
v_gene: TRBV5-1; d_gene: NA; j_gene: TRBJ2-1; abundance: NA; CDR3nt: TGCGCCAGCAGCCCGGGGACGGTTGCAACCGGGGTGCACCTTGAGCAGTTCTTC; CDR3aa: CASSPGTVATGVHLEQFF
v_gene: TRBV20-1; d_gene: TRBD1; j_gene: TRBJ1-5; abundance: NA; CDR3nt: TGCAGTGCTAGCTCCGGGACAGCAAGCAATCAGCCCCAGCATTTT; CDR3aa: CSASSGTASNQPQHF
v_gene: TRBV2; d_gene: TRBD2; j_gene: TRBJ2-1; abundance: NA; CDR3nt: TGTGCCAGCAGCGCCGGACTAGCGCCTCGGGAGCAGTTCTTC; CDR3aa: CASSAGLAPREQFF
v_gene: TRBV4-2; d_gene: TRBD2; j_gene: TRBJ2-1; abundance: few; CDR3nt: TGTGCCAGCAGCCAAGCAACTAGCGGGACAAACAATGAGCAGTTCTTC; CDR3aa: CASSQATSGTNNEQFF
v_gene: TRBV6-2/TRBV6-3; d_gene: NA; j_gene: TRBJ2-1; abundance: NA; CDR3nt: TGTGCCAGCAGTTACTCAAAATCAAGGGGTCGGGCCTACAATGAGCAGTTCTTC; CDR3aa: CASSYSKSRGRAYNEQFF
v_gene: TRBV7-9; d_gene: NA; j_gene: TRBJ1-6; abundance: NA; CDR3nt: TGTGCCAGCAGCCCCTTGACAGGAAATTCACCCCTCCACTTT; CDR3aa: CASSPLTGNSPLHF
v_gene: TRBV29-1; d_gene: NA; j_gene: TRBJ2-5; abundance: few; CDR3nt: TGCAGCGTTGAAGATTGGGACAACCGGGGCGAGACCCAGTACTTC; CDR3aa: CSVEDWDNRGETQYF